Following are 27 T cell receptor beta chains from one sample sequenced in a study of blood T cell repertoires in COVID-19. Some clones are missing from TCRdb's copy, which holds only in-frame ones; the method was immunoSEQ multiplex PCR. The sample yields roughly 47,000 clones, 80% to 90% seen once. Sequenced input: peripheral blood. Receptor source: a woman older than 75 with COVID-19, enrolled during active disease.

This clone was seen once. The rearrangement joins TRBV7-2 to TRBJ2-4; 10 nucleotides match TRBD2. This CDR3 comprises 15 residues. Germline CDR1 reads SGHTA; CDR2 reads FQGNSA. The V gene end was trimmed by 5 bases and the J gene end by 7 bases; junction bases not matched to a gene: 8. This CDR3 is CASSPPPTSGNIQYF. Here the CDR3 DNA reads TGTGCCAGCAGCCCCCCGCCGACTAGCGGGAACATTCAGTACTTC.

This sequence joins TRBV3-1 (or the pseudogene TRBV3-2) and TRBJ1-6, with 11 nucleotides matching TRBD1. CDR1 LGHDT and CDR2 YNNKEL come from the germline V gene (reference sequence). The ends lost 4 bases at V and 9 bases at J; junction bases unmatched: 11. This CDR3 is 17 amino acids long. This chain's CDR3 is CASSPRTGGNWISPLHF. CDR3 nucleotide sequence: TGTGCCAGCAGCCCTAGGACAGGGGGCAATTGGATTTCACCCCTCCACTTT.

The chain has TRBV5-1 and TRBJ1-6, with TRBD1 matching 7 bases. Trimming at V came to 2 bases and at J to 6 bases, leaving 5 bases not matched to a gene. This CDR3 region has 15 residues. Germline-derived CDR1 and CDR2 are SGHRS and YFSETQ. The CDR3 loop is CASSFLTGSNSPLHF. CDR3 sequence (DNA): TGCGCCAGCAGCTTCCTGACAGGGTCTAATTCACCCCTCCACTTT.

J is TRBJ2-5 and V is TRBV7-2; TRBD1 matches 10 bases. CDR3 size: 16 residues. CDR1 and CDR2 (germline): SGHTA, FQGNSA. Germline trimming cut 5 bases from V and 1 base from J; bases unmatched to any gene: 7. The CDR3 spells CASSTGTGAIQETQYF. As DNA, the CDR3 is TGTGCCAGCAGCACCGGGACAGGGGCTATCCAAGAGACCCAGTACTTC.

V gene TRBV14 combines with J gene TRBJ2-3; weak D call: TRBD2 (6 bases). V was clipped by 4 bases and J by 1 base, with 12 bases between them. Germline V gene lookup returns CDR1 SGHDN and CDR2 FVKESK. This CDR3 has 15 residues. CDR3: CASSPLGTGTDTQYF. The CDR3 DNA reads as TGTGCCAGCAGCCCCCTCGGGACTGGCACAGATACGCAGTATTTT.

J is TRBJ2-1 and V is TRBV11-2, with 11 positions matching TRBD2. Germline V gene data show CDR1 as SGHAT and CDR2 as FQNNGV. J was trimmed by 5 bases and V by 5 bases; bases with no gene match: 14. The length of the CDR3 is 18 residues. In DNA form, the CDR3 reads TGTGCCAGCAGCCCCAGAGTAGCGGGAGGGGCAAGGGACAATGAGCAGTTCTTC. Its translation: CASSPRVAGGARDNEQFF.

DNA for the CDR3: TGCGCCAGCAGCCAAGATCCACCAGGGGGGAATTCACCCCTCCACTTT. Translated, it gives CASSQDPPGGNSPLHF. The gene calls are TRBV4-1 and TRBJ1-6; 7 nucleotides line up with TRBD1. Germline-derived CDR1 and CDR2 are MGHRA and YSYEKL. The CDR3 is 16 residues long. The J segment lost 7 bases and the V segment lost 0 bases, leaving 6 bases of the junction unmatched.

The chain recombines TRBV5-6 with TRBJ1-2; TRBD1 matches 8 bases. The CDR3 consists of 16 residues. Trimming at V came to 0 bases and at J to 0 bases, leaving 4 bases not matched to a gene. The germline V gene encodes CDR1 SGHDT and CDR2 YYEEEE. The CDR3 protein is CASSLGSGGPNYGYTF. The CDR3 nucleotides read TGTGCCAGCAGCTTGGGGTCAGGGGGCCCTAACTATGGCTACACCTTC.

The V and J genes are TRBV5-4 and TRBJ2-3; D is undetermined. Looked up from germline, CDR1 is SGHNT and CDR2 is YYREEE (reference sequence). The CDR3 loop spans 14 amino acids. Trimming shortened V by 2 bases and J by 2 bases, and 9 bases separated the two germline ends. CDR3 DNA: TGTGCCAGCAGCTTCCCGGGTTTCACAGATACGCAGTATTTT. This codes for CASSFPGFTDTQYF.

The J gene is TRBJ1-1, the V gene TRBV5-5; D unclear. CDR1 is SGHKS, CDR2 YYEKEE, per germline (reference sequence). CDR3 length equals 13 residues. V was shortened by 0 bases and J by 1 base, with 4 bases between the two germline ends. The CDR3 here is CASSLDTNTEAFF. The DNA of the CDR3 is TGTGCCAGCAGCTTGGACACGAACACTGAAGCTTTCTTT.

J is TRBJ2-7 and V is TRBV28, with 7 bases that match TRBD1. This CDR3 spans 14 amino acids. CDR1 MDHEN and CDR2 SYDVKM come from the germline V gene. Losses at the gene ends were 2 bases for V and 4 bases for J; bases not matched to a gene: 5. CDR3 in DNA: TGTGCCAGCAGTTTAGCAGGGGGTGGGTACGAGCAGTACTTC. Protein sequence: CASSLAGGGYEQYF.

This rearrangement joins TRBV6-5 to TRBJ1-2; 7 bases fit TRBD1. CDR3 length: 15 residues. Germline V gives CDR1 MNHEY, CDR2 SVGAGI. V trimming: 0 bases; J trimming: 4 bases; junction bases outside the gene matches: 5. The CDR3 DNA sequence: TGTGCCAGCAGTTACTCGAGAGGGGGCGCCTATGGCTACACCTTC. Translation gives CASSYSRGGAYGYTF.

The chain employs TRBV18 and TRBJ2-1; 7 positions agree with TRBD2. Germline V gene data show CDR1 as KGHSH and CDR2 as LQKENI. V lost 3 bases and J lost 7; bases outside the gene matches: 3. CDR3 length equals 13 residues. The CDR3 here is CASSPPGGNEQFF. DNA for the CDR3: TGTGCCAGCTCACCCCCCGGGGGGAATGAGCAGTTCTTC. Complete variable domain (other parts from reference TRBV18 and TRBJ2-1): NAGVMQNPRHLVRRRGQEARLRCSPMKGHSHVYWYRQLPEEGLKFMVYLQKENIIDESGMPKERFSAEFPKEGPSILRIQQVVRGDSAAYFCASSPPGGNEQFFGPGTRLTVL.

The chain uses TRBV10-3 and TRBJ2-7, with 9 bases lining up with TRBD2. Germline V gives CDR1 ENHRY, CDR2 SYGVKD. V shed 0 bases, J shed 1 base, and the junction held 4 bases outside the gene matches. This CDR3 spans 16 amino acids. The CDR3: CAISESGSGGSYEQYF. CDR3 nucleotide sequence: TGTGCCATCAGTGAGTCGGGTAGCGGGGGATCCTACGAGCAGTACTTC.

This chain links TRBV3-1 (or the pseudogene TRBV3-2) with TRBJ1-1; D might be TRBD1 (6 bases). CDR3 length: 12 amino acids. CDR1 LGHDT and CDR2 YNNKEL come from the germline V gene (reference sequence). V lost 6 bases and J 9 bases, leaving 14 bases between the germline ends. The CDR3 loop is CASSLGQSQAFF. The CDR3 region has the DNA TGTGCCAGCAGTCTAGGACAGTCCCAAGCTTTCTTT.

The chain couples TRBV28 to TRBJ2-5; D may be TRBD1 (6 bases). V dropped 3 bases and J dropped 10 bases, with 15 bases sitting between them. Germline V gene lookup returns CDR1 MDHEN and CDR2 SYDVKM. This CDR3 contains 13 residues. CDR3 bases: TGTGCCAGCAGTTTTGGGACAATTAAGATCCAGTACTTC. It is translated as CASSFGTIKIQYF.

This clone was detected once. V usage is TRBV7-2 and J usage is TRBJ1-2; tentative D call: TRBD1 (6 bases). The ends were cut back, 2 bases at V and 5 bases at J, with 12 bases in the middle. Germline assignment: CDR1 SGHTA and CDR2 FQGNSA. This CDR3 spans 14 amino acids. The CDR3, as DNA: TGTGCCAGCAGCTTATCCACAGGGCCATATGGCTACACCTTC. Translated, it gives CASSLSTGPYGYTF.

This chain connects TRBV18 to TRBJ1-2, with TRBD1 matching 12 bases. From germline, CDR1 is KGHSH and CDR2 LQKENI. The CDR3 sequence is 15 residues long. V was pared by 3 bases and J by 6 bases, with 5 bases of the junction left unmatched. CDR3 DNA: TGTGCCAGCTCACCCGGGACAGGGGGCTTCAATGGCTACACCTTC. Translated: CASSPGTGGFNGYTF.

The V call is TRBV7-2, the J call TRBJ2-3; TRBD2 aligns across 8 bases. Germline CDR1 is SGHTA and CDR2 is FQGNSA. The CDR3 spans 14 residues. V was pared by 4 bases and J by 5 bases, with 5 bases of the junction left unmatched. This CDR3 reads CASSSDGGGDTQYF. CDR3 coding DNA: TGTGCCAGCAGCTCCGACGGGGGGGGAGATACGCAGTATTTT.

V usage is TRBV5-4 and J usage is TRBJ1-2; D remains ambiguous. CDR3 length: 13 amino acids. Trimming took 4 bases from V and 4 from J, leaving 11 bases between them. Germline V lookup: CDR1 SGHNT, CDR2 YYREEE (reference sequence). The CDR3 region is CASSRDTLYGYTF. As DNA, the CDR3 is TGTGCCAGCAGCCGGGATACCCTCTATGGCTACACCTTC.

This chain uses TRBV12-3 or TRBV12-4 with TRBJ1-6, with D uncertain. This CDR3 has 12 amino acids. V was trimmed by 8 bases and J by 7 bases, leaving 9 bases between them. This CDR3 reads CASGQYNSPLHF. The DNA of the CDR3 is TGTGCCAGCGGGCAGTACAATTCACCCCTCCACTTT.

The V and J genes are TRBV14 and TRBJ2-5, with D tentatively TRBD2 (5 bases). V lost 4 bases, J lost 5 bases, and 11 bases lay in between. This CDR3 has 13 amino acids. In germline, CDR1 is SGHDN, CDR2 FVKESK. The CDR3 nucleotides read TGTGCCAGCAGCCCTCGAGGCGGGGAGACCCAGTACTTC. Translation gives CASSPRGGETQYF.

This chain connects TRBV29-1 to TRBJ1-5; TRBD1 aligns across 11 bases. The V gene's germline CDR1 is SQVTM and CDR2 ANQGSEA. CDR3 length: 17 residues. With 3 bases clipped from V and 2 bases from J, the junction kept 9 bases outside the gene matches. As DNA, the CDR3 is TGCAGCGTTGATCCAGGACAGGGGGCGTTGGGCAATCAGCCCCAGCATTTT. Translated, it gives CSVDPGQGALGNQPQHF.

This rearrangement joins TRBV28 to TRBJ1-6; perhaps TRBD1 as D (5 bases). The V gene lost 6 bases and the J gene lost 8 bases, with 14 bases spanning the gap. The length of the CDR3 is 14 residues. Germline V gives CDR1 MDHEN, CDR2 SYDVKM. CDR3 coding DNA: TGTGCCAGCAGCCCCGGGGGGACCTATTCACCCCTCCACTTT. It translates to CASSPGGTYSPLHF.

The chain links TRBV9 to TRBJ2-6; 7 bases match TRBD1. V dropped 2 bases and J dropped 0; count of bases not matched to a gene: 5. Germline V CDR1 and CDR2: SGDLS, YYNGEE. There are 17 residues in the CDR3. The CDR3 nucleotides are TGTGCCAGCAGCGTTGACAGGGTCCACTCTGGGGCCAACGTCCTGACTTTC. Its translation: CASSVDRVHSGANVLTF.

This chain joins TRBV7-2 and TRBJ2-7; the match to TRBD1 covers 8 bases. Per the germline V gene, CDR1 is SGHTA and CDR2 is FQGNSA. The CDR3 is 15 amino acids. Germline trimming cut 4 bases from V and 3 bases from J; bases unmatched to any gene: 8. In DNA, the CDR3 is TGTGCCAGCAGCTCCTACCAGGGGGCATTCTACGAGCAGTACTTC. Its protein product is CASSSYQGAFYEQYF.

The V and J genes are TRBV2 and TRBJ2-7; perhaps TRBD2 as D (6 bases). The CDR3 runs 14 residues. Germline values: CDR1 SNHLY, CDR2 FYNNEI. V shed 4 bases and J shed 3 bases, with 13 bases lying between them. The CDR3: CASSVRLASYEQYF. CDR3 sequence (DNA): TGTGCCAGCAGTGTAAGGCTAGCGAGCTACGAGCAGTACTTC.